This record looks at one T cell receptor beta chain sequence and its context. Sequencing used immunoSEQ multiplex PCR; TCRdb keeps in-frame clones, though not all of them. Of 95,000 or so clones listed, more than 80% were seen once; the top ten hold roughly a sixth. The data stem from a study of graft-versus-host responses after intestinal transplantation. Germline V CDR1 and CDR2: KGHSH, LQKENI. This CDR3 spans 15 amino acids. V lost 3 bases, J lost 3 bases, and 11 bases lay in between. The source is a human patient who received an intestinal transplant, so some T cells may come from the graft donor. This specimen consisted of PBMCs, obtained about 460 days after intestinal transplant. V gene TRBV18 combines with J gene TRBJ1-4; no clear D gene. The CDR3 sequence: CASSPLPEANEKLFF. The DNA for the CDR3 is TGTGCCAGCTCACCCCTCCCAGAGGCTAATGAAAAACTGTTTTTT.